This TCR beta chain was retrieved from a study of cytomegalovirus exposure and HLA in healthy donors. Profiling relied on immunoSEQ multiplex PCR, and the TCRdb table lists in-frame clones only, not all of them. The sample has 250,000 to 350,000 clones, roughly 87% seen once. Overall study results and limits: In vitro assays verified that three CMV-associated chains recognized CMV antigens specifically. It was found in a later analysis that first-cohort TCR clusters tended to co-occur in the 100 to 150 validation repertoires. Researchers catalogued around 150 TCR beta chains as cytomegalovirus-associated.

Points on this clone: The antigen remains unidentified.

Material: PBMCs. The source of this sequence is a man aged 25-45 years in good health and CMV-seronegative.

CDR3 region: CASSIPTGDTEAFF. The CDR3, as DNA: TGTGCCAGCAGCATACCCACAGGGGACACTGAAGCTTTCTTT. This chain connects TRBV11-2 to TRBJ1-1; 7 positions agree with TRBD1. Looked up from germline, CDR1 is SGHAT and CDR2 is FQNNGV. Trimming cost V 5 bases and J 3 bases; bases outside gene matches: 6. The CDR3 sequence is 14 residues long. The full variable domain, completed using reference TRBV11-2 and TRBJ1-1, is EAGVAQSPRYKIIEKRQSVAFWCNPISGHATLYWYQQILGQGPKLLIQFQNNGVVDDSQLPKDRFSAERLKGVDSTLKIQPAKLEDSAVYLCASSIPTGDTEAFFGQGTRLTVV.